The following is a T cell receptor beta chain sequence with its context. The sample is drawn from a study of T cell changes during pregnancy in multiple sclerosis. Generated by immunoSEQ multiplex PCR, the TCRdb table keeps only in-frame clones and is missing some. Among approximately 40,000 clones listed, about 90% were seen once. Germline CDR1 is SGHVS and CDR2 is FQNEAQ. Trimming removed 1 base from V and 11 bases from J, with 11 bases in between. This CDR3 spans 12 amino acids. The rearrangement joins TRBV7-8 to TRBJ1-1; D might be TRBD1 (5 bases). This TCR came from a female donor with multiple sclerosis, enrolled in a pregnancy study. Sequences were derived from CD4+ T cells from peripheral blood mononuclear cells, sampled before pregnancy. The CDR3 region is CASSLDQGWAFF. In DNA, the CDR3 is TGTGCCAGCAGCTTAGATCAGGGCTGGGCTTTCTTT.